Following are 6 T cell receptor beta chains from one sample sequenced in a study of cytomegalovirus exposure and HLA in healthy donors. Both 60 Vbeta primers and 13 Jbeta primers went into the PCR. This table comes from immunoSEQ multiplex PCR, and its TCRdb copy is limited to in-frame clones, with some not included. The table includes approximately 240,000 clones, just over 75% detected once. Sequenced: PBMCs. Receptor source: a woman aged 60-75 years in good health and CMV-seropositive.

V is TRBV2 and J is TRBJ2-3; 10 nucleotides agree with TRBD1. This CDR3 contains 15 residues. CDR1 is SNHLY, CDR2 FYNNEI, per germline. The J segment lost 3 bases and the V segment lost 5 bases, leaving 5 bases of the junction unmatched. As DNA, the CDR3 is TGTGCCAGCAGTCCCGACAGGGGGCGAACAGATACGCAGTATTTT. Translation gives CASSPDRGRTDTQYF.

In DNA, the CDR3 is TGTGCCAGCACGATTTCAGGGTTGACTGAAGCTTTCTTT. Translating gives CASTISGLTEAFF. This sequence joins TRBV2 and TRBJ1-1; TRBD1 is a possible D gene (5 bases). V shed 7 bases and J shed 5 bases, with 14 bases lying between them. The CDR3 extends over 13 amino acids. Looked up from germline, CDR1 is SNHLY and CDR2 is FYNNEI.

This sequence joins TRBV18 and TRBJ2-7, with D perhaps matching TRBD2 (6 bases). The germline V gene encodes CDR1 KGHSH and CDR2 LQKENI. V was cut by 0 bases and J by 2 bases, with 8 bases left in between. The CDR3 totals 14 residues. The CDR3 here is CASSPPLATYEQYF. The CDR3 DNA reads as TGTGCCAGCTCACCACCTCTAGCGACCTACGAGCAGTACTTC.

The V gene is TRBV5-1, the J gene TRBJ2-3; 12 nucleotides align to TRBD2. Germline V CDR1 and CDR2: SGHRS, YFSETQ. Trimming removed 6 bases from V and 4 bases from J; junction bases left unmatched: 9. CDR3 length: 16 residues. The CDR3 loop is CASKPSSGGGADTQYF. In DNA, the CDR3 is TGCGCCAGCAAACCCTCTAGCGGGGGGGGCGCAGATACGCAGTATTTT.

The genes are TRBV6-5 and TRBJ2-1; possibly TRBD2 for D (5 bases). CDR3 size: 13 residues. Trimming removed 6 bases from V and 0 bases from J, with 6 bases in between. The germline V gene has CDR1 MNHEY and CDR2 SVGAGI. CDR3 loop: CASRDYSYNEQFF. The DNA for the CDR3 is TGTGCCAGCAGAGACTACTCCTACAATGAGCAGTTCTTC.

J is TRBJ2-5 and V is TRBV12-2; the D call in the table, TRBD1, was not verified against the DNA. TRBV12-2 is described as a pseudogene. CDR3 length equals 13 residues. The CDR3 region has the DNA TGTGCAAGTCGCTTAGCGGACATTACGACCCAGTACTTC. Its translation: CASRLADITTQYF.